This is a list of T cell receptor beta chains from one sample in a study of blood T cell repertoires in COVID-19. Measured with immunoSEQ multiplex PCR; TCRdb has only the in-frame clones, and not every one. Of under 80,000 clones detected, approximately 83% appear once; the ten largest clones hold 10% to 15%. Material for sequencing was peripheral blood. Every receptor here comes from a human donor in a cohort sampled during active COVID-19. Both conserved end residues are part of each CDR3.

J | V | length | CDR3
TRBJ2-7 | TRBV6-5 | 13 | CASSTTLARKQYF
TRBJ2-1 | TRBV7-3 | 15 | CASSRALAGVNEQFF
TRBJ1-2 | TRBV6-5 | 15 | CASSYSRVANYGYTF
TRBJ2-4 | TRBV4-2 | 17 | CASSQDFGGAAKNIQYF
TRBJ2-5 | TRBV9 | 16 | CASSMGLAGAPRAQYF
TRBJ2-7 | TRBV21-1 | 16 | CASSKCARGESYEQYF
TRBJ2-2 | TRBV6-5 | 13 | CASGRGVSGELFF
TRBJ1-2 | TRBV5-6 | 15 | CASRSRQGMGYGYTF
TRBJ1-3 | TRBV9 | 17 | CASSAGPPDFSGNTIYF
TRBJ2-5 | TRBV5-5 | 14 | CASSLLGRAETQYF
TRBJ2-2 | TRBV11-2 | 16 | CASSLFGRGDPGELFF
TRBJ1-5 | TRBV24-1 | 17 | CATSDLRADSRNQPQHF
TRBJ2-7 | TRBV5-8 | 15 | CAREVPRPGPYEQYF
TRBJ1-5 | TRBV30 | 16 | CAWMGNHGQGNQPQHF
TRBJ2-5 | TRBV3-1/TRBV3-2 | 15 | CASSQVTRGQETQYF
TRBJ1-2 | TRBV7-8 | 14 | CASSLAGQGYGYTF
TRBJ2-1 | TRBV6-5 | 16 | CASSYSGGLPYNEQFF
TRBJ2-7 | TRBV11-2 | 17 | CASSFTTGTGSTTEQYF
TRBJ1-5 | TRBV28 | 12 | CASSFGGQPQHF
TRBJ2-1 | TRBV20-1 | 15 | CSASRGDRSYNEQFF
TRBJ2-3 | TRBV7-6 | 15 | CASSPSGGETDTQYF
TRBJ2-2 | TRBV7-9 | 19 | CASSRPLSSGGAVTGELFF
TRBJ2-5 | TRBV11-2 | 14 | CASSQEQGAETQYF
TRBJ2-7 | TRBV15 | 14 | CATSRDRRGYEQYF
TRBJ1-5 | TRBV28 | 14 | CASSGDIVLQPQHF
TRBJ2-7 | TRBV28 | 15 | CASRSPGTGSHEQYF
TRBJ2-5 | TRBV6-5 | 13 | CASSSGVEETQYF
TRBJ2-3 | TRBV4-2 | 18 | CASSQGRYTGGAADTQYF
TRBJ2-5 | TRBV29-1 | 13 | CSEAGSLQETQYF
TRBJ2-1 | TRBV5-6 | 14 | CASSFTWQANEQFF
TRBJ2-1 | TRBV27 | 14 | CASSSPGLAVEQFF
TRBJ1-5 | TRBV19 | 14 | CASSDRSGNQPQHF
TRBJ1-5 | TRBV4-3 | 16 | CASSQDNGYSNQPQHF
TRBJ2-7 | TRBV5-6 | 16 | CASSLAMAGAAYEQYF
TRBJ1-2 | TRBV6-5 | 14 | CASRADGTNYGYTF
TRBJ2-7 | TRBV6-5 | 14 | CASRLTRQYYEQYF
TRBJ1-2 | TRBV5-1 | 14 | CASATDRVDYGYTF
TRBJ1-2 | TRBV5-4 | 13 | CASSPAKGARYTF
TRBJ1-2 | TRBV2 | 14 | CASSEAGTEYGYTF
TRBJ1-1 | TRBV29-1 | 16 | CSVETPGSQTYTEAFF
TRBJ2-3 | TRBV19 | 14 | CASSIVDPAGGLYF
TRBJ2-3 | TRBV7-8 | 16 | CASRGGLGYGTDTQYF
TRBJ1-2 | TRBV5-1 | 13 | CASSPEPGSGYTF
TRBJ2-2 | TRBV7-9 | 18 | CASSLGRGTGTVTGELFF
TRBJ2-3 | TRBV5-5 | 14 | CASSLQGMSDTQYF